Shown below are 27 T cell receptor beta chains from a single sample sequenced in a study of T cell repertoires in cytomegalovirus infection. For these TCRs, the target antigens are not known. TCRdb re-analysed the reads in MiXCR, keeping a single row per CDR3 protein. The table lists about 890,000 distinct CDR3 sequences, approximately 31% of them singletons. The sequencing here drew on cultured CD8+ T cells from PBMCs, taken from culture after CMV antigen stimulation. These receptors were taken from a human donor in good health (CMV status not recorded). Some clones in this sample may be carry-over from other donors' samples.

In its sample, this clonotype was seen a few times. The chain uses TRBV7-6 and TRBJ2-7, with D possibly matching TRBD2 (6 bases). The CDR3 spans 13 residues. In germline, CDR1 is SGHVS, CDR2 FNYEAQ. Trimming removed 5 bases from V and 6 bases from J, with 14 bases in between. The CDR3 region is CASSSGPRAEQYV. The CDR3 region has the DNA TGTGCCAGCAGCAGCGGGCCTCGGGCCGAGCAGTACGTC.

This chain uses TRBV19 with TRBJ2-7, with D possibly matching TRBD2 (6 bases). The V gene lost 5 bases and the J gene lost 2 bases, with 10 bases spanning the gap. This CDR3 has 13 residues. Germline V gene data show CDR1 as LNHDA and CDR2 as SQIVND (reference sequence). The CDR3 coding sequence is TGTGCCAGTAGTGCCGGGACTCCCTACGAGCAGTACTTC. Its translation is CASSAGTPYEQYF.

The rearrangement links TRBV5-4 to TRBJ2-3; D possibly corresponds to TRBD1 (5 bases). Germline V gives CDR1 SGHNT, CDR2 YYREEE (reference sequence). V was pared by 4 bases and J by 0 bases, with 21 bases between. The CDR3 is 18 amino acids. The CDR3 sequence: CASSITGFGRASTDTQYF. The CDR3 region has the DNA TGTGCCAGCAGCATCACAGGCTTTGGTCGGGCTAGCACAGATACGCAGTATTTT.

In this sample, this clonotype turned up a few times. The chain combines TRBV4-1 with TRBJ2-5; the D gene could be TRBD1 or TRBD2 (5 bases each). V lost 0 bases and J 4 bases, leaving 18 bases between the germline ends. The germline CDR1 and CDR2 sequences are MGHRA and YSYEKL. The CDR3 is 17 amino acids. CDR3 protein: CASSQDPAGDQGETQYF. The CDR3 DNA reads TGCGCCAGCAGCCAAGACCCAGCCGGGGACCAGGGAGAGACCCAGTACTTC.

This chain uses TRBV7-9 with TRBJ1-2, with 9 bases identical to TRBD1. Germline V gene sequence: CDR1 SEHNR, CDR2 FQNEAQ (reference sequence). The ends lost 5 bases at V and 4 bases at J; junction bases unmatched: 8. The CDR3 is 15 residues long. The CDR3 protein is CASSRDRERVYGYTF. The CDR3 bases are TGTGCCAGCAGCCGGGACAGGGAAAGGGTCTATGGCTACACCTTC. Looking up the rest from reference TRBV7-9 and TRBJ1-2 gives the full variable domain: DTGVSQNPRHKITKRGQNVTFRCDPISEHNRLYWYRQTLGQGPEFLTYFQNEAQLEKSRLLSDRFSAERPKGSFSTLEIQRTEQGDSAMYLCASSRDRERVYGYTFGSGTRLTVV.

This clonotype has a handful of counts. The rearrangement uses TRBV4-2 and TRBJ2-7; no firm D call. Per germline, CDR1 LGHNA and CDR2 YNFKEQ. CDR3 length: 12 amino acids. Trimming stripped 1 base from V and 1 base from J, with 2 bases between. The DNA for the CDR3 is TGTGCCAGCAGCCAAGTTTCCTACGAGCAGTACTTC. Its translation: CASSQVSYEQYF.

This clonotype was counted at least ten times. The V and J genes are TRBV12-3 or TRBV12-4 and TRBJ2-1; TRBD1 might be the D (5 bases). This CDR3 has 15 amino acids. The V end was cut by 3 bases, the J end by 3 bases, with 12 bases between. CDR3 amino acids: CASSFGKGNYNEQFF. Written as DNA, the CDR3 is TGTGCCAGCAGTTTTGGGAAGGGGAACTACAATGAGCAGTTCTTC.

The chain employs TRBV15 and TRBJ2-2; D call uncertain. V lost 2 bases to trimming and J lost 7 bases, with 11 bases between them. CDR1 LNHNV and CDR2 YYDKDF come from the germline V gene (reference sequence). CDR3 length equals 14 residues. The CDR3 DNA sequence: TGTGCCACCAGCAGACCTTGGGATTTCGGGGAGCTGTTTTTT. This encodes CATSRPWDFGELFF.

This clonotype was found many times. The chain joins TRBV6-5 to TRBJ2-3; tentatively, D is TRBD1 (5 bases). From germline, CDR1 is MNHEY and CDR2 SVGAGI. This CDR3 is 13 amino acids long. Trimming removed 2 bases from V and 3 bases from J, with 6 bases in between. This CDR3 reads CASSYRGTDTQYF. The CDR3 nucleotides read TGTGCCAGCAGTTACAGGGGTACAGATACGCAGTATTTT.

On this clonotype: Just one base apart from a much larger clone, this may be a read error. J is TRBJ1-5 and V is TRBV6-5; D remains ambiguous. CDR1 MNHEY and CDR2 SVGAGI come from the germline V gene. Trimming left V 11 bases short and J 0 bases short, with 14 bases between. The CDR3 is made up of 14 amino acids. CDR3 DNA: TGTGCCGGCAACACTGGAAATAGCAATCAGCCCCAGCATTTT. Its protein is CAGNTGNSNQPQHF.

The table lists this clonotype with many counts. The chain employs TRBV2 and TRBJ1-4; unclear D gene. The CDR3 runs 16 residues. Per the germline V gene, CDR1 is SNHLY and CDR2 is FYNNEI. Trimming shortened V by 7 bases and J by 3 bases, and 18 bases separated the two germline ends. In nucleotides, the CDR3 is TGTGCCAGCATCGAATCGGGTACATTAGCTAATGAAAAACTGTTTTTT. Translated, it gives CASIESGTLANEKLFF.

This rearrangement joins TRBV7-6 to TRBJ2-3; 9 bases fit TRBD1. V shed 5 bases and J 3 bases; nucleotides not matched to a gene: 6. CDR1 and CDR2 from the germline V gene are SGHVS and FNYEAQ. The CDR3 is 15 residues long. In nucleotides, the CDR3 is TGTGCCAGCAGCCCCTGGGGGACAGGGACAGATACGCAGTATTTT. Encoded protein: CASSPWGTGTDTQYF.

The count of this clonotype is one. The V gene is TRBV12-5, the J gene TRBJ1-2, with D unresolved. Trimming pared 6 bases from V and 7 bases from J, leaving 12 bases between. The germline V gene encodes CDR1 LGHNT and CDR2 FRNRAP. The CDR3 is 12 residues long. The CDR3 loop is CASGFGEAGYTF. The CDR3 DNA sequence: TGTGCTAGTGGCTTCGGAGAGGCTGGCTACACCTTC.

V and J are TRBV9 and TRBJ2-3, with TRBD2 matching over 8 bases. The CDR3 is 18 residues long. V trimming: 0 bases; J trimming: 2 bases; junction bases outside the gene matches: 11. In germline, CDR1 is SGDLS, CDR2 YYNGEE. CDR3 amino acids: CASSVAWASGYLTDTQYF. Here the CDR3 DNA reads TGTGCCAGCAGCGTAGCTTGGGCTAGCGGGTACCTCACAGATACGCAGTATTTT.

This clonotype turned up a few times. The chain links TRBV7-6 to TRBJ2-3; 13 positions match TRBD2. Germline V lookup: CDR1 SGHVS, CDR2 FNYEAQ. V lost 0 bases, J lost 2 bases, and 8 bases stayed unmatched. The CDR3 length is 19 residues. CDR3 region: CASSLALTSGGANTDTQYF. The CDR3 DNA is TGTGCCAGCAGCTTAGCGCTAACTAGCGGGGGGGCAAACACAGATACGCAGTATTTT.

V gene TRBV3-1 combines with J gene TRBJ1-5; TRBD1 is a possible D gene (5 bases). Germline loops: CDR1 LGHDT, CDR2 YNNKEL (reference sequence). The ends were cut back, 4 bases at V and 4 bases at J, with 17 bases in the middle. CDR3 size: 16 residues. The CDR3 region is CASSPSTVFPNQPQHF. The CDR3 nucleotides read TGTGCCAGCAGCCCATCGACAGTTTTTCCTAATCAGCCCCAGCATTTT.

This clonotype was seen repeatedly, ten times or more. The rearrangement uses TRBV7-9 and TRBJ1-1, with a tentative D call TRBD1 (5 bases). Germline CDR1 and CDR2: SEHNR and FQNEAQ (reference sequence). V lost 8 bases, J lost 4 bases, and 14 bases lay in between. The CDR3 runs 13 residues. The CDR3: CASGPNGGTEAFF. DNA for the CDR3: TGTGCCAGCGGGCCAAACGGGGGCACTGAAGCTTTCTTT.

This clonotype was counted between two and nine times. The chain employs TRBV10-3 and TRBJ2-5; 7 nucleotides agree with TRBD2. Germline loops: CDR1 ENHRY, CDR2 SYGVKD. CDR3 length: 14 residues. V was clipped by 8 bases and J by 3 bases; unmatched bases: 9. The CDR3 nucleotides are TGTGCCATCGCCGGACTAGGAGGCAAAGAGACCCAGTACTTC. Amino acids: CAIAGLGGKETQYF.

V is TRBV24-1 and J is TRBJ2-1; the match to TRBD1 covers 7 bases. This CDR3 is 15 amino acids long. V shed 7 bases and J 8 bases; nucleotides not matched to a gene: 13. Germline CDR1 is KGHDR and CDR2 is SFDVKD. The CDR3 nucleotides are TGTGCCACCAGGCCCGGGCCAGGGGGTGGAGATGAGCAGTTCTTC. It translates to CATRPGPGGGDEQFF.

J is TRBJ1-6 and V is TRBV7-2; D not resolved. V shed 2 bases and J shed 6 bases, with 8 bases lying between them. The CDR3 totals 14 residues. Germline V CDR1 and CDR2: SGHTA, FQGNSA. This CDR3 is CASSLTPTNSPLHF. The CDR3 DNA reads as TGTGCCAGCAGCTTAACACCTACTAATTCACCCCTCCACTTT.

This clonotype was detected only a few times. V and J are TRBV6-2 or TRBV6-3 and TRBJ2-7; perhaps D is TRBD1 or TRBD2 (5 bases each). The CDR3 is 14 residues long. V lost 5 bases to trimming and J lost 0 bases, with 11 bases between them. CDR1 is MNHEY and CDR2 is SVGEGT in the germline V gene. CDR3 DNA sequence: TGTGCCAGCAGTGGGACGGCGAGCTCCTACGAGCAGTACGTC. It yields the protein CASSGTASSYEQYV.

In this sample, this clonotype turned up a few times. Written as DNA, the CDR3 is TGTGCCAGCAGTTCCGACAAGGGGGTTGATCAGCCCCAGCATTTT. Amino acid sequence: CASSSDKGVDQPQHF. The chain joins TRBV28 to TRBJ1-5, with D tentatively TRBD1 (6 bases). The CDR3 covers 15 residues. The V gene lost 4 bases and the J gene lost 5 bases, with 15 bases spanning the gap. CDR1 is MDHEN, CDR2 SYDVKM, per germline.

The chain carries TRBV29-1 and TRBJ2-7, with D unresolved. V was clipped by 5 bases and J by 3 bases, with 17 bases between them. The CDR3 sequence is 14 residues long. Per germline, CDR1 SQVTM and CDR2 ANQGSEA. Here the CDR3 reads CSVWTGILGYEQYF. The CDR3, as DNA: TGCAGCGTTTGGACCGGAATTCTCGGCTACGAGCAGTACTTC.

This chain links TRBV4-3 with TRBJ2-7; possible D gene TRBD2, 6 bases. Germline assignment: CDR1 LGHNA and CDR2 YSLEER. V was clipped by 0 bases and J by 7 bases, with 16 bases between them. CDR3 length: 15 residues. CDR3 residues: CASSQDPVGEEEQYF. CDR3 coding DNA: TGCGCCAGCAGCCAAGACCCCGTGGGGGAGGAAGAGCAGTACTTC.

The chain carries TRBV7-9 and TRBJ2-2, with a tentative D call TRBD1 (5 bases). V was shortened by 1 base and J by 10 bases, with 16 bases between the two germline ends. Germline V gene data show CDR1 as SEHNR and CDR2 as FQNEAQ (reference sequence). CDR3 size: 15 residues. The CDR3 nucleotides read TGTGCCAGCAGCTTAGTAGGGGATGGGTTCGAGGAGCTGTTTTTT. Protein product: CASSLVGDGFEELFF. The full variable domain, completed using reference TRBV7-9 and TRBJ2-2, is DTGVSQNPRHKITKRGQNVTFRCDPISEHNRLYWYRQTLGQGPEFLTYFQNEAQLEKSRLLSDRFSAERPKGSFSTLEIQRTEQGDSAMYLCASSLVGDGFEELFFGEGSRLTVL.

The genes are TRBV5-1 and TRBJ1-4; tentative D call: TRBD1 (5 bases). Germline V gene sequence: CDR1 SGHRS, CDR2 YFSETQ. The CDR3 is 18 amino acids. Trimming removed 8 bases from V and 0 bases from J, with 23 bases in between. The CDR3 coding sequence is TGCGCCAGTGGGCTCGGGGGACCGCAAGAAGCAACTAATGAAAAACTGTTTTTT. Translating gives CASGLGGPQEATNEKLFF.

This clonotype has only one observation. V gene TRBV27 combines with J gene TRBJ2-3; D is possibly TRBD1 (5 bases). CDR1 and CDR2 from the germline V gene are MNHEY and SMNVEV (reference sequence). This CDR3 spans 16 amino acids. The V and J ends lost 7 bases and 6 bases respectively, with 23 bases between them. The CDR3 bases are TGTGCCAGCACCCCTCCCTCCGTCCTCCCAGGGGATACGCAGTATTTT. Amino acids: CASTPPSVLPGDTQYF.